One and the same sample provided the 21 T cell receptor beta chains below, sequenced in a study of cytomegalovirus exposure and HLA in healthy donors. The PCR employed 60 Vbeta primers together with 13 Jbeta primers. The data were produced by immunoSEQ multiplex PCR, yet TCRdb's version contains in-frame clones alone and is incomplete. This sample carries under 150,000 clones, with about 2.5% going to the ten biggest clones. What was sequenced was PBMCs. These receptors all stem from a man aged 35 to 55 in good health and CMV-seronegative.

As regards this clone: At the DNA level, this CDR3 is encoded by other sequences in the same sample as well. The chain combines TRBV9 with TRBJ2-2; D perhaps matches TRBD1 (5 bases). Per the germline V gene, CDR1 is SGDLS and CDR2 is YYNGEE. The CDR3 runs 15 residues. Trimming took off 1 base at V and 5 bases at J, with 12 bases between the two ends. CDR3 region: CASSVQGWRTGELFF. In DNA, the CDR3 is TGTGCCAGCAGCGTACAGGGTTGGCGAACCGGGGAGCTGTTTTTT. The variable domain in full, with the rest retrieved from reference TRBV9 and TRBJ2-2, is DSGVTQTPKHLITATGQRVTLRCSPRSGDLSVYWYQQSLDQGLQFLIQYYNGEERAKGNILERFSAQQFPDLHSELNLSSLELGDSALYFCASSVQGWRTGELFFGEGSRLTVL.

The chain recombines TRBV2 with TRBJ2-5; 12 bases are shared with TRBD2. Germline-derived CDR1 and CDR2 are SNHLY and FYNNEI. The CDR3 contains 14 residues. V was pared by 5 bases and J by 7 bases, with 5 bases of the junction left unmatched. The CDR3 DNA sequence: TGTGCCAGCAGTTTACTAGCGGGGGGTACGACCCAGTACTTC. Protein product: CASSLLAGGTTQYF. Full variable domain (outside the CDR3, taken from reference TRBV2 and TRBJ2-5): EPEVTQTPSHQVTQMGQEVILRCVPISNHLYFYWYRQILGQKVEFLVSFYNNEISEKSEIFDDQFSVERPDGSNFTLKIRSTKLEDSAMYFCASSLLAGGTTQYFGPGTRLLVL.

The rearrangement links TRBV14 to TRBJ2-7; a weak D match, TRBD1 (5 bases). Germline V gives CDR1 SGHDN, CDR2 FVKESK. The CDR3 runs to 17 residues. V dropped 0 bases and J dropped 4 bases, with 19 bases sitting between them. In DNA form, the CDR3 reads TGTGCCAGCAGCCAAGAAGGCGGCTGGAGACAGTCTTACGAGCAGTACTTC. Protein product: CASSQEGGWRQSYEQYF.

In nucleotides, the CDR3 is TGTGCCAGCAGTTACGCCGAGCGGGGGACTTACGAGCAGTACTTC. This codes for CASSYAERGTYEQYF. The rearrangement links TRBV6-6 to TRBJ2-7, with TRBD2 matching 8 bases. In germline, CDR1 is MNHNY, CDR2 SVGAGI (reference sequence). The junction had 7 bases not matched to a gene; V was cut back by 2 bases and J by 4 bases. The CDR3 contains 15 residues.

This chain links TRBV18 with TRBJ2-1; the D call may be TRBD1 or TRBD2 (6 bases each). The CDR3 spans 15 residues. V was cut by 5 bases and J by 4 bases, with 15 bases left in between. Germline V CDR1 and CDR2: KGHSH, LQKENI. CDR3 sequence: CASSSQGAGYNEQFF. The CDR3 DNA reads TGTGCCAGCTCATCACAGGGTGCGGGATACAATGAGCAGTTCTTC.

To note about this clone: At one end, the junction sequence differs from germline, possibly due to a read error. V is TRBV4-3 and J is TRBJ2-7; possibly TRBD1 for D (5 bases). The CDR3 length is 14 residues. The V gene's germline CDR1 is LGHNA and CDR2 YSLEER. DNA for the CDR3: TGCGCCAGCAGCGAAGAAGGACATGACTACGAGCAGTACTTC. It is translated as CASSEEGHDYEQYF.

The genes are TRBV19 and TRBJ2-3, with 9 bases lining up with TRBD1. Per germline, CDR1 LNHDA and CDR2 SQIVND (reference sequence). The CDR3 length is 15 residues. J lost 4 bases, V lost 5 bases, and 7 bases had no gene match. The CDR3 region has the DNA TGTGCCAGTAGTCCCACGACAGGGGGGCCAGATACGCAGTATTTT. Its protein product is CASSPTTGGPDTQYF.

CDR3 sequence: CASSTTGPNQPQHF. CDR3 DNA sequence: TGTGCCAGTAGTACAACAGGGCCCAATCAGCCCCAGCATTTT. This chain links TRBV19 with TRBJ1-5; possible D gene TRBD1, 6 bases. With 4 bases removed from V and 3 bases from J, the gap between germline ends came to 10 bases. Germline assignment: CDR1 LNHDA and CDR2 SQIVND (reference sequence). The CDR3 is made up of 14 amino acids.

The V gene is TRBV7-2, the J gene TRBJ1-5; 7 bases fit TRBD1. V lost 0 bases and J lost 4; bases outside the gene matches: 3. Germline V gives CDR1 SGHTA, CDR2 FQGNSA. CDR3 length: 15 amino acids. Here the CDR3 DNA reads TGTGCCAGCAGCTTAGCTCCGGGACAGAATCAGCCCCAGCATTTT. Protein product: CASSLAPGQNQPQHF.

This chain joins TRBV7-9 and TRBJ1-1; 8 bases fit TRBD1. Per germline, CDR1 SEHNR and CDR2 FQNEAQ (reference sequence). V lost 4 bases, J lost 1 base, and 5 bases stayed unmatched. CDR3 length equals 15 residues. DNA for the CDR3: TGTGCCAGCAGCTCAACGGGACAGGCGAACACTGAAGCTTTCTTT. Protein sequence: CASSSTGQANTEAFF.

This chain uses TRBV4-2 with TRBJ2-5; TRBD1 is a possible D gene (6 bases). Germline V CDR1 and CDR2: LGHNA, YNFKEQ. V lost 4 bases, J lost 3 bases, and 6 bases lay in between. This CDR3 comprises 12 residues. The CDR3 region is CASSRTEETQYF. Written as DNA, the CDR3 is TGTGCCAGCAGCCGGACAGAAGAGACCCAGTACTTC.

CDR3 loop: CASSVGGVGQPQHF. The CDR3 nucleotides read TGTGCCAGCAGCGTAGGGGGGGTAGGGCAGCCCCAGCATTTT. The chain employs TRBV9 and TRBJ1-5; tentative D call: TRBD1 (5 bases). This CDR3 is 14 amino acids long. Trimming pared 0 bases from V and 7 bases from J, leaving 11 bases between. Germline CDR1 and CDR2: SGDLS and YYNGEE. The whole variable domain, remainder taken from reference TRBV9 and TRBJ1-5, is DSGVTQTPKHLITATGQRVTLRCSPRSGDLSVYWYQQSLDQGLQFLIQYYNGEERAKGNILERFSAQQFPDLHSELNLSSLELGDSALYFCASSVGGVGQPQHFGDGTRLSIL.

The chain employs TRBV5-1 and TRBJ2-3; possibly TRBD1 for D (6 bases). In germline, CDR1 is SGHRS, CDR2 YFSETQ. The CDR3 spans 14 residues. Between the trimmed V and J ends, which lost 4 bases and 2 bases, there was a span of 11 bases. The CDR3 coding sequence is TGCGCCAGCAGCACCGGACAGATCACAGATACGCAGTATTTT. This codes for CASSTGQITDTQYF.

This chain joins TRBV9 and TRBJ1-1; no reliable D call. V was cut by 0 bases and J by 4 bases, with 10 bases left in between. Germline-derived CDR1 and CDR2 are SGDLS and YYNGEE. CDR3 length: 14 residues. In nucleotides, the CDR3 is TGTGCCAGCAGCGTAGAATGGTCGAGCACTGAAGCTTTCTTT. Its protein is CASSVEWSSTEAFF.

V usage is TRBV6-1 and J usage is TRBJ1-5; D perhaps matches TRBD1 (6 bases). The CDR3 covers 13 residues. Germline-derived CDR1 and CDR2 are MNHNS and SASEGT. V lost 3 bases, J lost 7 bases, and 10 bases lay in between. CDR3 in amino acids: CASSDGGAQPQHF. The DNA of the CDR3 is TGTGCCAGCAGTGATGGGGGGGCGCAGCCCCAGCATTTT.

This chain connects TRBV4-3 to TRBJ2-7; no definite D call. V lost 1 base and J lost 7, with 17 bases in between. The germline CDR1 and CDR2 sequences are LGHNA and YSLEER. This CDR3 has 15 amino acids. This chain's CDR3 is CASSQGSRHGTEQYF. Here the CDR3 DNA reads TGCGCCAGCAGCCAAGGCAGTCGACATGGTACGGAGCAGTACTTC.

This chain joins TRBV5-1 and TRBJ2-2; D ambiguous. The length of the CDR3 is 13 residues. The V and J ends lost 0 bases and 9 bases respectively, with 9 bases between them. Germline V lookup: CDR1 SGHRS, CDR2 YFSETQ. CDR3 bases: TGCGCCAGCAGCTTGGATAGCTGGAGGGAGCTGTTTTTT. It encodes CASSLDSWRELFF.

The V gene is TRBV6-5, the J gene TRBJ1-5, with 10 bases fitting TRBD1. The CDR3 is 16 amino acids. Germline CDR1 and CDR2: MNHEY and SVGAGI. V lost 0 bases to trimming and J lost 5 bases; unmatched junction nucleotides: 4. CDR3 sequence reads: CASSYSRQGADQPQHF. The CDR3 nucleotides read TGTGCCAGCAGTTACTCAAGACAGGGGGCCGATCAGCCCCAGCATTTT.

V and J are TRBV6-4 and TRBJ1-2; no clear D gene. Germline CDR1 reads MRHNA; CDR2 reads SNTAGT. The CDR3 sequence is 14 residues long. The germline V and J ends were trimmed by 0 bases and 7 bases, with 12 bases remaining between them. CDR3 nucleotides: TGTGCCAGCAGTGACTCGACGGCTCCGGGTGGCTACACCTTC. Translating it yields CASSDSTAPGGYTF.

The gene calls are TRBV6-5 and TRBJ1-5, with D maybe TRBD1 (5 bases). This CDR3 comprises 12 residues. Germline V CDR1 and CDR2: MNHEY, SVGAGI. V dropped 8 bases and J dropped 5 bases, with 10 bases sitting between them. CDR3 sequence: CASGRGDQPQHF. CDR3 bases: TGTGCCAGCGGGAGGGGAGATCAGCCCCAGCATTTT.

This chain uses TRBV27 with TRBJ1-1; 9 bases fit TRBD1. From germline, CDR1 is MNHEY and CDR2 SMNVEV (reference sequence). Germline trimming cut 5 bases from V and 4 bases from J; bases unmatched to any gene: 20. This CDR3 is built from 19 residues. The CDR3 DNA is TGTGCCAGCAGTCCAAACCTTCCCGGGACAGGGCTTAGGAGCACTGAAGCTTTCTTT. It specifies CASSPNLPGTGLRSTEAFF.